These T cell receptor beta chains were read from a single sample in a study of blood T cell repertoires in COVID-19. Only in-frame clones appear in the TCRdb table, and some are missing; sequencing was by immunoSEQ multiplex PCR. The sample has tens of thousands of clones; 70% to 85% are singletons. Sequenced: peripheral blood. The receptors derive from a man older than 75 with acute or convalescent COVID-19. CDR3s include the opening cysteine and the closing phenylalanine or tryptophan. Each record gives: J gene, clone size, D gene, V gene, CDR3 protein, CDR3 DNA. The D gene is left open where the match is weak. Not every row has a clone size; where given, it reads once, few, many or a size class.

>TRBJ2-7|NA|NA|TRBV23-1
CASSQSGGTGDYEQYF
TGCGCCAGCAGTCAATCGGGGGGGACAGGAGATTACGAGCAGTACTTC
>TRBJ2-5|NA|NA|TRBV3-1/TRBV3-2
CASSERGGDQETQYF
TGTGCCAGCAGCGAGAGGGGCGGGGACCAAGAGACCCAGTACTTC
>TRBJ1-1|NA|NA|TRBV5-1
CASSLGGHRNTEAFF
TGCGCCAGCAGCTTGGGTGGGCACCGGAACACTGAAGCTTTCTTT
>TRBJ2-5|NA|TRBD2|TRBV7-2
CASCGGLNTLRGETQYF
TGTGCCAGCTGCGGGGGACTAAACACCCTGAGGGGAGAGACCCAGTACTTC
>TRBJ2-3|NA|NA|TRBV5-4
CASSIADTQYF
TGTGCCAGCAGTATAGCAGATACGCAGTATTTT
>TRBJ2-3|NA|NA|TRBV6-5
CASSPGHGNTDTQYF
TGTGCCAGCAGCCCGGGACACGGTAACACAGATACGCAGTATTTT
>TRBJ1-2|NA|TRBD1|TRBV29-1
CSALGFDRVAGYTF
TGCAGCGCGCTAGGGTTCGACAGGGTAGCTGGCTACACCTTC
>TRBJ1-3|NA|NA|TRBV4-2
CASSQDLQGGRNTIYF
TGTGCCAGCAGCCAAGATCTCCAGGGTGGGAGAAACACCATATATTTT
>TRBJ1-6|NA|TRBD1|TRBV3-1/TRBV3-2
CASSQTTGVGSPLHF
TGTGCCAGCAGCCAAACGACAGGGGTGGGTTCACCCCTCCACTTT
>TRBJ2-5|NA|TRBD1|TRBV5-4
CASSLQGAGETQYF
TGTGCCAGCAGCTTACAGGGGGCAGGAGAGACCCAGTACTTC
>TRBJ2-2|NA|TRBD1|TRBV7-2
CASTDRPGQGIAGELFF
TGTGCCAGCACCGACCGTCCGGGACAGGGGATCGCCGGGGAGCTGTTTTTT
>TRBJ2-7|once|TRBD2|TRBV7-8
CASSLASGAGGADF
TGTGCCAGCAGCTTAGCCAGCGGGGCGGGAGGGGCGGACTTC
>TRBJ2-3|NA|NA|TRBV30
CAWRFGGSDTQYF
TGTGCCTGGAGGTTCGGGGGTTCAGATACGCAGTATTTT
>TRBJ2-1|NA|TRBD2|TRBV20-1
CSASRRVASGKVEQFF
TGCAGTGCTAGTCGTCGCGTGGCTAGCGGGAAGGTAGAGCAGTTCTTC
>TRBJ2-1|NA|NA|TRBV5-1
CASSVQGSLYNEQFF
TGCGCCAGCAGCGTACAGGGATCCCTCTACAATGAGCAGTTCTTC
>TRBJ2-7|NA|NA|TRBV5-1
CASSLPGDSYEQYF
TGCGCCAGCAGCCTGCCAGGGGACTCCTACGAGCAGTACTTC
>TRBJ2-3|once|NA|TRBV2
CASGEGVPDTQYF
TGTGCCAGCGGTGAAGGAGTCCCAGATACGCAGTATTTT
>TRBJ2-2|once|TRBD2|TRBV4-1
CASSQDPAGRAGELFF
TGCGCCAGCAGCCAAGATCCGGCAGGGAGGGCCGGGGAGCTGTTTTTT
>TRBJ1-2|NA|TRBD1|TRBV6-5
CASTLRGTGGYGYTF
TGTGCCAGCACGCTTCGAGGAACAGGGGGCTATGGCTACACCTTC
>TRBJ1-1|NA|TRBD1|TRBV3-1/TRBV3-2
CASSQDYTGGRTEAFF
TGTGCCAGCAGCCAAGATTATACAGGGGGCCGGACTGAAGCTTTCTTT
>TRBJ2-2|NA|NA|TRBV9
CASSREGAGELFF
TGTGCCAGCAGCCGCGAGGGCGCCGGGGAGCTGTTTTTT
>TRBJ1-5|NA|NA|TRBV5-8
CASSLGGGHDQPQHF
TGTGCCAGCAGCCTGGGTGGGGGCCATGATCAGCCCCAGCATTTT
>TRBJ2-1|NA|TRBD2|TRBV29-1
CSVFRGGNEQFF
TGCAGCGTATTCCGGGGGGGCAATGAGCAGTTCTTC
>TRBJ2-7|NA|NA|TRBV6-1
CASSEALRENHSYEQYF
TGTGCCAGCAGTGAAGCGTTGCGGGAAAATCACTCCTACGAGCAGTACTTC
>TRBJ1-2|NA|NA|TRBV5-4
CASSTQALNYGYTF
TGTGCCAGCAGCACTCAGGCGTTAAACTATGGCTACACCTTC